The 4 T cell receptor beta chains listed next were all sequenced from one sample in a study of T cells after yellow fever vaccination. TCRdb called the 5' RACE reads again in MiXCR, with one record for every CDR3 protein. The sample shows about 170,000 distinct CDR3 sequences, approximately 9.9% of them seen only once. This sample comprised CD8+ T cells sorted from PBMCs, obtained 15 days after the yellow fever booster vaccination. These receptors all stem from a man between 18 and 29 years old who received the YFV17D yellow fever vaccine.

This clonotype was detected ten times or more. The rearrangement joins TRBV7-8 to TRBJ1-3; D not resolved. This CDR3 has 14 residues. Germline loops: CDR1 SGHVS, CDR2 FQNEAQ. Between the trimmed V and J ends, which lost 3 bases and 1 base, there was a span of 7 bases. In DNA form, the CDR3 reads TGTGCCAGCAGCTTCGGCGTGTCTGGAAACACCATATATTTT. This translates into CASSFGVSGNTIYF.

This clonotype turned up a few times. CDR3 sequence (DNA): TGTGCCAGCAGCCAAGTCGGGGGAGCGGAGACCCAGTACTTC. Translating gives CASSQVGGAETQYF. The V gene is TRBV14, the J gene TRBJ2-5; maybe TRBD2 (6 bases). CDR1 and CDR2 from the germline V gene are SGHDN and FVKESK. Trimming pared 1 base from V and 5 bases from J, leaving 11 bases between. The CDR3 runs 14 residues.

The chain is built from TRBV3-1 and TRBJ2-3; 10 bases agree with TRBD1. Looked up from germline, CDR1 is LGHDT and CDR2 is YNNKEL (reference sequence). V lost 4 bases and J lost 2; bases outside the gene matches: 6. This CDR3 is built from 16 residues. Here the CDR3 DNA reads TGTGCCAGCAGCCCCGGGACAGGGGCCTACACAGATACGCAGTATTTT. Amino acid sequence: CASSPGTGAYTDTQYF.

The chain recombines TRBV11-2 with TRBJ2-5; the D gene is possibly TRBD2 (5 bases). The CDR3 is 16 residues long. V lost 1 base to trimming and J lost 2 bases, with 14 bases between them. The germline gives CDR1 SGHAT, CDR2 FQNNGV. The DNA for the CDR3 is TGTGCCAGCAGCTTAGTACGGCGGAGGTATCAAGAGACCCAGTACTTC. Translating gives CASSLVRRRYQETQYF.